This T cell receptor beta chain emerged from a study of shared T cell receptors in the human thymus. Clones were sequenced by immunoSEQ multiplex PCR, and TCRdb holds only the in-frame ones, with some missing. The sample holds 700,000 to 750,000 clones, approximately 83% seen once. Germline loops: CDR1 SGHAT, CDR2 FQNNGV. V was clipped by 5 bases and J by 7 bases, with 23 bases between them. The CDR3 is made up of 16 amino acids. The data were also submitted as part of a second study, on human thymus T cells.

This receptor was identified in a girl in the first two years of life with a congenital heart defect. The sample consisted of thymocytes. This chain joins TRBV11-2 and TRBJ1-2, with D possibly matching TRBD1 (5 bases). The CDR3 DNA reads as TGTGCCAGCAGCCCTCGGGGCGGGGAGGGGATCGGTGGCTACACCTTC. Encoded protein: CASSPRGGEGIGGYTF.